The 21 T cell receptor beta chains reported below all come from one sample, sequenced in a study of T cells after yellow fever vaccination. TCRdb processed the 5' RACE reads anew with MiXCR; each CDR3 protein has one entry. The sample holds approximately 550,000 distinct CDR3 sequences, 15% to 20% seen once. The sample consisted of PBMCs, taken 15 days after the yellow fever booster vaccination. The receptors derive from a man aged 30 to 45 who received the YFV17D yellow fever vaccine.

The genes are TRBV20-1 and TRBJ2-1; TRBD2 matches at 8 bases. CDR3 length: 16 residues. The trim removed 3 bases at V and 0 bases at J, leaving 7 bases unmatched. CDR1 is DFQATT, CDR2 SNEGSKA, per germline (reference sequence). CDR3 in amino acids: CSARDTSGRSYNEQFF. In DNA form, the CDR3 reads TGCAGTGCTAGGGACACTAGCGGCCGCTCCTACAATGAGCAGTTCTTC.

This clonotype was found a few times. This chain uses TRBV24-1 with TRBJ2-3; TRBD2 matches at 7 bases. From germline, CDR1 is KGHDR and CDR2 SFDVKD. This CDR3 is built from 13 residues. Germline trimming cut 7 bases from V and 3 bases from J; bases unmatched to any gene: 3. In nucleotides, the CDR3 is TGTGCCACCAGCGGGACTAAAACAGATACGCAGTATTTT. Translation gives CATSGTKTDTQYF.

The gene calls are TRBV18 and TRBJ2-1; 11 nucleotides agree with TRBD2. Germline V gives CDR1 KGHSH, CDR2 LQKENI. This CDR3 region has 16 residues. J lost 7 bases, V lost 2 bases, and 7 bases had no gene match. CDR3 amino acids: CASSPGFTSGSNEQFF. The DNA of the CDR3 is TGTGCCAGCTCACCAGGGTTTACTAGCGGGAGTAATGAGCAGTTCTTC.

The sample holds a few counts of this clonotype. The chain has TRBV14 and TRBJ2-2; D is undetermined. CDR3 size: 14 residues. CDR1 is SGHDN, CDR2 FVKESK, per germline. V dropped 0 bases and J dropped 5 bases, with 7 bases sitting between them. In DNA, the CDR3 is TGTGCCAGCAGCCAAGAATTAGGGACCGGGGAGCTGTTTTTT. It yields the protein CASSQELGTGELFF.

This sequence joins TRBV7-2 and TRBJ1-2; D remains unclear. V was cut by 5 bases and J by 7 bases, with 17 bases left in between. The V gene's germline CDR1 is SGHTA and CDR2 FQGNSA. The CDR3 covers 14 residues. CDR3 sequence (DNA): TGTGCCAGCAGCAAAGACACGGCGGATCGTGGCTACACCTTC. Its translation: CASSKDTADRGYTF.

This clonotype was observed a handful of times. The chain joins TRBV6-2 or TRBV6-3 to TRBJ2-1; tentatively, D is TRBD2 (5 bases). Trimming left V 6 bases short and J 6 bases short, with 12 bases between. The CDR3 consists of 13 residues. Germline V gene sequence: CDR1 MNHEY, CDR2 SVGEGT. The CDR3 protein is CASRDSSINEQFF. Here the CDR3 DNA reads TGTGCCAGCAGGGACTCTTCGATCAATGAGCAGTTCTTC.

In its sample, this clonotype was seen a few times. The J gene is TRBJ2-1, the V gene TRBV20-1; D uncertain. V was shortened by 4 bases and J by 6 bases, with 10 bases between the two germline ends. The CDR3 extends over 12 amino acids. Germline lookup yields CDR1 DFQATT and CDR2 SNEGSKA (reference sequence). CDR3 bases: TGCAGTGCTATCCGGACCATCAATGAGCAGTTCTTC. Its protein is CSAIRTINEQFF.

This clonotype has just a few counts. The J gene is TRBJ2-7, the V gene TRBV5-1; D gene unclear. CDR1 SGHRS and CDR2 YFSETQ come from the germline V gene. Between the trimmed V and J ends, which lost 1 base and 5 bases, there was a span of 10 bases. This CDR3 region has 13 residues. CDR3 region: CASSLPMADEQYF. The CDR3 bases are TGCGCCAGCAGCTTGCCTATGGCCGACGAGCAGTACTTC.

This clonotype has only a few counts. The chain links TRBV18 to TRBJ2-2; tentative D call: TRBD1 (6 bases). In germline, CDR1 is KGHSH, CDR2 LQKENI. Trimming took 4 bases from V and 3 from J, leaving 12 bases between them. This CDR3 comprises 15 residues. The CDR3 nucleotides read TGTGCCAGCTCACGAAACAGGGACCACACCGGGGAGCTGTTTTTT. It specifies CASSRNRDHTGELFF.

Only a few counts were recorded for this clonotype. This chain uses TRBV5-1 with TRBJ2-7; 7 nucleotides align to TRBD1. The ends lost 6 bases at V and 6 bases at J; junction bases unmatched: 12. The germline CDR1 and CDR2 sequences are SGHRS and YFSETQ. The CDR3 totals 14 residues. This CDR3 reads CASTIRQGVGEQYF. The CDR3 DNA follows: TGCGCCAGCACCATAAGACAGGGCGTGGGCGAGCAGTACTTC.

This clonotype has only a few counts. V is TRBV4-3 and J is TRBJ2-6; the D is unclear. The ends were cut back, 2 bases at V and 2 bases at J, with 7 bases in the middle. CDR3 length: 15 residues. Germline values: CDR1 LGHNA, CDR2 YSLEER. The CDR3: CASSQISAGANVLTF. The CDR3 DNA is TGCGCCAGCAGCCAAATATCAGCTGGGGCCAACGTCCTGACTTTC.

This chain connects TRBV7-2 to TRBJ2-5; possible D gene TRBD2, 5 bases. Germline V lookup: CDR1 SGHTA, CDR2 FQGNSA. The CDR3 spans 14 residues. The germline V and J ends were trimmed by 5 bases and 5 bases, with 15 bases remaining between them. The chain's CDR3 is CASSVGERRETQYF. The CDR3 DNA reads as TGTGCCAGCAGCGTCGGAGAGCGGCGGGAGACCCAGTACTTC.

This clonotype has only a few counts. The CDR3 here is CASSQSGQGSYNEQFF. As DNA, the CDR3 is TGCGCCAGCAGTCAATCGGGGCAGGGTAGCTACAATGAGCAGTTCTTC. V and J are TRBV23-1 and TRBJ2-1; tentative D call: TRBD1 (5 bases). TRBV23-1 is given ORF status, its function remaining uncertain. The CDR3 contains 16 residues. With 0 bases removed from V and 3 bases from J, the gap between germline ends came to 12 bases.

This clonotype was detected many times. The V and J genes are TRBV7-2 and TRBJ2-1, with D unresolved. Trimming took off 5 bases at V and 8 bases at J, with 10 bases between the two ends. Germline V CDR1 and CDR2: SGHTA, FQGNSA. CDR3 length: 12 amino acids. This CDR3 is CASSPLGYEQFF. CDR3 nucleotides: TGTGCCAGCAGCCCTCTTGGGTATGAGCAGTTCTTC.

This rearrangement joins TRBV7-2 to TRBJ2-3, with unresolved D. V was cut by 2 bases and J by 5 bases, with 5 bases left in between. The CDR3 runs 12 residues. CDR1 is SGHTA and CDR2 is FQGNSA in the germline V gene. The CDR3 DNA sequence: TGTGCCAGCAGCTTATTTCAAGATACGCAGTATTTT. It codes for CASSLFQDTQYF.

This clonotype turned up a few times. The chain links TRBV10-3 to TRBJ2-7; the D is unclear. The germline V and J ends were trimmed by 11 bases and 0 bases, with 11 bases remaining between them. This CDR3 has 12 residues. CDR1 ENHRY and CDR2 SYGVKD come from the germline V gene. The CDR3 nucleotides are TGTGCCGCCCGTCCCGACTCCTACGAGCAGTACTTC. It yields the protein CAARPDSYEQYF.

This clonotype turned up a few times. The chain recombines TRBV25-1 with TRBJ2-3; D uncertain. Trimming took off 0 bases at V and 0 bases at J, with 7 bases between the two ends. CDR3 length equals 15 residues. Germline CDR1 is MGHDK and CDR2 is SYGVNS. CDR3 nucleotides: TGTGCCAGCAGTGAATACCAGATTAGCACAGATACGCAGTATTTT. This codes for CASSEYQISTDTQYF.

V and J are TRBV20-1 and TRBJ2-7; 8 bases fit TRBD2. The trim removed 6 bases at V and 4 bases at J, leaving 11 bases unmatched. The CDR3 is 14 amino acids. Germline values: CDR1 DFQATT, CDR2 SNEGSKA (reference sequence). Written as DNA, the CDR3 is TGCAGTGCGACGTTCCCGGGACTAGATTACGAGCAGTACTTC. Amino acid sequence: CSATFPGLDYEQYF.

J is TRBJ2-3 and V is TRBV7-9; tentative D call: TRBD2 (6 bases). Per the germline V gene, CDR1 is SEHNR and CDR2 is FQNEAQ (reference sequence). This CDR3 contains 14 residues. Trimming removed 5 bases at V and 5 bases at J, with 14 bases between. CDR3 sequence reads: CASSPRELGDTQYF. In nucleotides, the CDR3 is TGTGCCAGCAGCCCCCGGGAGTTGGGAGATACGCAGTATTTT.

This clonotype appeared a few times. The chain recombines TRBV30 with TRBJ1-1; D is unresolved. The CDR3 length is 12 residues. CDR1 is GTSNPN, CDR2 SVGIG, per germline (reference sequence). V was pared by 0 bases and J by 1 base, with 3 bases between. CDR3 residues: CAWSVWNTEAFF. As DNA, the CDR3 is TGTGCCTGGAGTGTCTGGAACACTGAAGCTTTCTTT.

The chain is built from TRBV20-1 and TRBJ2-3; D is unclear. CDR1 is DFQATT and CDR2 is SNEGSKA in the germline V gene (reference sequence). Trimming left V 5 bases short and J 6 bases short, with 9 bases between. This CDR3 spans 11 amino acids. The CDR3 reads CSAVVWDTQYF. CDR3 coding DNA: TGCAGTGCTGTAGTCTGGGATACGCAGTATTTT.